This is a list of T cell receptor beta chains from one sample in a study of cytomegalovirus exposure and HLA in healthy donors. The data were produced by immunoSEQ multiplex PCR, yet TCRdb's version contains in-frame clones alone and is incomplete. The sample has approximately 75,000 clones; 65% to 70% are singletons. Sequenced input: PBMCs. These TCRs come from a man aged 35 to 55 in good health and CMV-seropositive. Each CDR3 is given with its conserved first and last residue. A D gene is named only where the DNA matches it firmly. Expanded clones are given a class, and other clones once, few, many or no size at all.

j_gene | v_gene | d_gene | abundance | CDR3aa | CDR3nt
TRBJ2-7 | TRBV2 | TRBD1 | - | CASSEGNRGYEQYF | TGTGCCAGCAGTGAAGGAAACAGGGGGTACGAGCAGTACTTC
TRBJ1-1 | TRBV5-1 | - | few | CASSPDANTEAFF | TGCGCCAGCAGCCCAGATGCGAACACTGAAGCTTTCTTT
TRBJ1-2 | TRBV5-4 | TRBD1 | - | CASSSSTGGFYGYTF | TGTGCCAGCAGCTCCTCGACAGGGGGCTTCTATGGCTACACCTTC
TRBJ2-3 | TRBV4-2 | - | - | CASSQVGAESTDTQYF | TGTGCCAGCAGCCAAGTTGGAGCGGAGAGCACAGATACGCAGTATTTT
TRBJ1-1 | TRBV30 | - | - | CAWRDISHHRPAMNTEAFF | TGTGCCTGGAGGGACATAAGTCACCATCGACCAGCCATGAACACTGAAGCTTTCTTT
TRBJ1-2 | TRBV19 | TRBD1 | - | CASSTFSGGNGYTF | TGTGCCAGTAGTACTTTCTCAGGGGGCAATGGCTACACCTTC
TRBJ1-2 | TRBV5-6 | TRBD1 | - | CASSTGQLNYGYTF | TGTGCCAGCAGCACGGGACAGCTTAACTATGGCTACACCTTC
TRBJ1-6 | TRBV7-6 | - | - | CASRQGSSYNSPLHF | TGTGCCAGCCGCCAAGGGAGCTCCTATAATTCACCCCTCCACTTT
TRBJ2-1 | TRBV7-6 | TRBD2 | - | CASSPWTSGGWVNNEQFF | TGTGCCAGCAGCCCTTGGACTAGCGGGGGGTGGGTCAACAATGAGCAGTTCTTC
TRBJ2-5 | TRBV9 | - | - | CASSVEAFQETQYF | TGTGCCAGCAGCGTAGAAGCGTTCCAAGAGACCCAGTACTTC
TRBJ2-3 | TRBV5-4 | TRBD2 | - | CASSYGLAVDTQYF | TGTGCCAGCAGCTACGGACTAGCGGTAGATACGCAGTATTTT
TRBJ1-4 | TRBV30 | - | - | CAWRGRDGNEKLFF | TGTGCCTGGAGGGGTCGAGACGGGAATGAAAAACTGTTTTTT
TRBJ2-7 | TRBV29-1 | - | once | CSVEDRAGAEQYF | TGCAGCGTTGAAGATCGGGCAGGGGCCGAGCAGTACTTC
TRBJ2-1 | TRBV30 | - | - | CAWSVAKNEQFF | TGTGCCTGGAGTGTAGCCAAAAATGAGCAGTTCTTC
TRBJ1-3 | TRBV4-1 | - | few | CASSQDQGPSSGNTIYF | TGCGCCAGCAGCCAAGATCAGGGGCCGAGCTCTGGAAACACCATATATTTT
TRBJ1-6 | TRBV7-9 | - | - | CASSFGMSGSPLHF | TGTGCCAGCAGCTTTGGAATGTCGGGTTCACCCCTCCACTTT
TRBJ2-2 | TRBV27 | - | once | CASSWWGHLTGELFF | TGTGCCAGCAGTTGGTGGGGACACCTCACCGGGGAGCTGTTTTTT
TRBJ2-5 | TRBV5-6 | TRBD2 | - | CASSFSGTQETQYF | TGTGCCAGCAGCTTTAGCGGGACCCAAGAGACCCAGTACTTC
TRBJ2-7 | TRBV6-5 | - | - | CASSPGGFLDYEQYF | TGTGCCAGCAGCCCGGGGGGCTTCCTAGACTACGAGCAGTACTTC
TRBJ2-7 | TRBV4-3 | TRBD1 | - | CASSLRTGNTYEQYF | TGCGCCAGCAGCTTACGGACAGGAAACACCTACGAGCAGTACTTC
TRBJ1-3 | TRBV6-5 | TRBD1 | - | CASSYSTGSGNTIYF | TGTGCCAGCAGTTACTCGACAGGGTCTGGAAACACCATATATTTT
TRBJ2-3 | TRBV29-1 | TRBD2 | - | CSVEVGLGRSHGTQYF | TGCAGCGTTGAAGTGGGACTAGGAAGGTCGCACGGTACGCAGTATTTT
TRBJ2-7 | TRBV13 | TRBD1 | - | CASRNDRADEQYF | TGTGCCAGCAGAAATGACAGGGCCGACGAGCAGTACTTC
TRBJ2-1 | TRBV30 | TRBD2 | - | CAWTSWLAGAYNEQFF | TGTGCCTGGACTTCTTGGCTAGCGGGGGCCTACAATGAGCAGTTCTTC
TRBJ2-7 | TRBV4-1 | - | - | CASSQVTASYEQYF | TGCGCCAGCAGCCAAGTTACTGCCTCCTACGAGCAGTACTTC
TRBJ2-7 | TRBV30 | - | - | CAWSADRTDEQYF | TGTGCCTGGAGCGCTGACAGGACGGACGAGCAGTACTTC
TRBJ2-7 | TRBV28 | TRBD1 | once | CASRAPGQGAHEQYF | TGTGCCAGCAGGGCCCCGGGACAGGGGGCCCACGAGCAGTACTTC
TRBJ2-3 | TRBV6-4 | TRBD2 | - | CASSVSGGATDTQYF | TGTGCCAGCAGTGTTAGCGGGGGGGCCACAGATACGCAGTATTTT
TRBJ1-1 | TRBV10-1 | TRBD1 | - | CASSEDRGGNTEAFF | TGCGCCAGCAGTGAGGACAGGGGAGGGAACACTGAAGCTTTCTTT
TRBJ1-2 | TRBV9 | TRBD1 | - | CASSSRDRGNYGYTF | TGTGCCAGCAGCAGCCGGGACAGGGGGAACTATGGCTACACCTTC
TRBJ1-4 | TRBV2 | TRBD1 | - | CASSTGFEKLFF | TGTGCCAGCTCGACAGGGTTTGAAAAACTGTTTTTT
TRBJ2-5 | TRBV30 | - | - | CAWSEGLLWETQYF | TGTGCCTGGAGTGAGGGGCTCCTTTGGGAGACCCAGTACTTC
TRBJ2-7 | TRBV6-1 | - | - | CATAGVYEQYF | TGTGCCACCGCAGGGGTATACGAGCAGTACTTC
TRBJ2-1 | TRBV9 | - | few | CASSFTHRDYEQFF | TGTGCCAGCAGCTTCACACACAGGGATTATGAGCAGTTCTTC
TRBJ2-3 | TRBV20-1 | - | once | CSAAWADTQYF | TGCAGTGCCGCCTGGGCGGATACGCAGTATTTT
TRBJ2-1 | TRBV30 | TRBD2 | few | CAWSRLAGGWERFF | TGTGCCTGGAGTCGACTAGCGGGGGGGTGGGAGAGGTTCTTC
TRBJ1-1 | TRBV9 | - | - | CASSVGSGRTEAFF | TGTGCCAGCAGCGTAGGATCAGGGCGCACTGAAGCTTTCTTT
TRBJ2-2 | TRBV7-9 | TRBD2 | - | CASSFLAGVTGELFF | TGTGCCAGCAGCTTCCTAGCGGGGGTCACCGGGGAGCTGTTTTTT
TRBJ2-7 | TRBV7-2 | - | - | CASSSITGIYEQYF | TGTGCCAGCAGCTCCATCACAGGGATATACGAGCAGTACTTC
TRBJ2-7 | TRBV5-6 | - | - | CASSLGQSYYEQYF | TGTGCCAGCAGCTTGGGACAGAGCTACTACGAGCAGTACTTC